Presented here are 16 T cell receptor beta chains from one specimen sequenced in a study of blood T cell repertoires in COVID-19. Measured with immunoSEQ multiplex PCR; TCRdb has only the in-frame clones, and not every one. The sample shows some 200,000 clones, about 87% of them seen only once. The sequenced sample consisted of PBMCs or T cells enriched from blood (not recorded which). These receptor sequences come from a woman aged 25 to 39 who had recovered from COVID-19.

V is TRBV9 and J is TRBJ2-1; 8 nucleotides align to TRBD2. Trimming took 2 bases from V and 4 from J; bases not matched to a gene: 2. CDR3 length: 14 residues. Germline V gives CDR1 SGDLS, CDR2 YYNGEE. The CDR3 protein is CASSVRGGYNEQFF. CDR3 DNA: TGTGCCAGCAGCGTGCGCGGGGGGTACAATGAGCAGTTCTTC. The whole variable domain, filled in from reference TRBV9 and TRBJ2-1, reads DSGVTQTPKHLITATGQRVTLRCSPRSGDLSVYWYQQSLDQGLQFLIQYYNGEERAKGNILERFSAQQFPDLHSELNLSSLELGDSALYFCASSVRGGYNEQFFGPGTRLTVL.

The CDR3, as DNA: TGCGCCAGCAGCATCGTAGCGGGGGAAAACAATGAGCAGTTCTTC. Encoded protein: CASSIVAGENNEQFF. This rearrangement joins TRBV5-1 to TRBJ2-1, with 9 bases matching TRBD2. Germline V gene lookup returns CDR1 SGHRS and CDR2 YFSETQ. The CDR3 consists of 15 residues. J was trimmed by 5 bases and V by 4 bases; bases with no gene match: 7.

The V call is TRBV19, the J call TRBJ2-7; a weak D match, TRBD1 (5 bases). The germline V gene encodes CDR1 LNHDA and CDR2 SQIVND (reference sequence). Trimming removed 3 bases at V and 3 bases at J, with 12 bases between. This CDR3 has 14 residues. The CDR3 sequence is CASSIRRDHYEQYF. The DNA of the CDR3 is TGTGCCAGTAGTATTCGCAGGGATCACTACGAGCAGTACTTC. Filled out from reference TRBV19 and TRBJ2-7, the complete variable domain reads DGGITQSPKYLFRKEGQNVTLSCEQNLNHDAMYWYRQDPGQGLRLIYYSQIVNDFQKGDIAEGYSVSREKKESFPLTVTSAQKNPTAFYLCASSIRRDHYEQYFGPGTRLTVT.

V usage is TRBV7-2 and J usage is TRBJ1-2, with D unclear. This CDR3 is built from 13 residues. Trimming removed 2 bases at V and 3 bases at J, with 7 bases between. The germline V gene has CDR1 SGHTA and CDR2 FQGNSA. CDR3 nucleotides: TGTGCCAGCAGCTTAATGGGCTACTATGGCTACACCTTC. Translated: CASSLMGYYGYTF.

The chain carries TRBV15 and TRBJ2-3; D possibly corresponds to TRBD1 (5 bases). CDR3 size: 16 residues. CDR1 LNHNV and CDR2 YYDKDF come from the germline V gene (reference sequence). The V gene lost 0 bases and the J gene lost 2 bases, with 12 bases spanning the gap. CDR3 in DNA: TGTGCCACCAGCAGAGACAGGGTTTCGGCCACAGATACGCAGTATTTT. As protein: CATSRDRVSATDTQYF.

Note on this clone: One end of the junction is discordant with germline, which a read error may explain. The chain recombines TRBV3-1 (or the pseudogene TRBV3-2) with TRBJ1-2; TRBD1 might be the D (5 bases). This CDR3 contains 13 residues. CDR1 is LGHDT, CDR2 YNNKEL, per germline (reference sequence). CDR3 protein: CASRQDRNYGYTF. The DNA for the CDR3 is TGTGCCAGCAGACAAGACAGAAACTATGGCTACACCTTC.

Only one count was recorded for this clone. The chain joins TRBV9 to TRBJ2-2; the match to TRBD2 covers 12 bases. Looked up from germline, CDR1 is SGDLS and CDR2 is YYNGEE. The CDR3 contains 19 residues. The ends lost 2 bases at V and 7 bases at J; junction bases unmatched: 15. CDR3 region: CASSVRPTSGGPRHGELFF. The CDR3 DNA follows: TGTGCCAGCAGCGTTCGCCCGACTAGCGGGGGACCCCGCCACGGGGAGCTGTTTTTT. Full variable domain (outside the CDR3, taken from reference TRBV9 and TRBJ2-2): DSGVTQTPKHLITATGQRVTLRCSPRSGDLSVYWYQQSLDQGLQFLIQYYNGEERAKGNILERFSAQQFPDLHSELNLSSLELGDSALYFCASSVRPTSGGPRHGELFFGEGSRLTVL.

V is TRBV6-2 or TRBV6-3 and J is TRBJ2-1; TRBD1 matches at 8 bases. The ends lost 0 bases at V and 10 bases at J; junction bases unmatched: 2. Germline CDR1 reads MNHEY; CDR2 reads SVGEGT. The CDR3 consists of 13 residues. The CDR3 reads CASSYSWTGEQFF. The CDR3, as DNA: TGTGCCAGCAGTTACTCATGGACAGGGGAGCAGTTCTTC.

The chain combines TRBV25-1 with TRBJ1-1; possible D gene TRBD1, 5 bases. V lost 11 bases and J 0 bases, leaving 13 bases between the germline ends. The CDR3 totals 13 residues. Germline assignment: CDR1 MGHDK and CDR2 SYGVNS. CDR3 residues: CASKGLMNTEAFF. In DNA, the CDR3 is TGTGCCTCCAAGGGGCTAATGAACACTGAAGCTTTCTTT.

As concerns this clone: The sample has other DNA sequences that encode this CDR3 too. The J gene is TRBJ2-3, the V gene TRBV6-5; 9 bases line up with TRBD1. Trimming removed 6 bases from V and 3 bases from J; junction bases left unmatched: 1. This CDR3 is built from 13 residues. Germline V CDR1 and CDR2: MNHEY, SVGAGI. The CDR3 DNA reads TGTGCCAGCAGGGACAGGGGTACAGATACGCAGTATTTT. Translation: CASRDRGTDTQYF.

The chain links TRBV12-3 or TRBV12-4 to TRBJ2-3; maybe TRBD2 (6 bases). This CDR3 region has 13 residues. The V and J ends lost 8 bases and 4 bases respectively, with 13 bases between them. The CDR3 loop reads CASRWGDADTQYF. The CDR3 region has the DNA TGTGCCAGCCGATGGGGGGATGCAGATACGCAGTATTTT.

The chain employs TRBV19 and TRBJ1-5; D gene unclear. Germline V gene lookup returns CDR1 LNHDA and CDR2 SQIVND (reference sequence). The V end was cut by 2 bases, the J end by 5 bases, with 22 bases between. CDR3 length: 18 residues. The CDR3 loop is CASSITPAAVNVHQPQHF. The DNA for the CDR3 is TGTGCCAGTAGTATAACCCCTGCGGCGGTTAACGTGCATCAGCCCCAGCATTTT.

CDR3 bases: TGTGCCAGCAGGGCAGGGGGCAATCAGCCCCAGCATTTT. This encodes CASRAGGNQPQHF. The rearrangement joins TRBV6-5 to TRBJ1-5, with a tentative D call TRBD1 (6 bases). V lost 6 bases and J lost 2, with 8 bases in between. This CDR3 has 13 amino acids. The germline V gene has CDR1 MNHEY and CDR2 SVGAGI.

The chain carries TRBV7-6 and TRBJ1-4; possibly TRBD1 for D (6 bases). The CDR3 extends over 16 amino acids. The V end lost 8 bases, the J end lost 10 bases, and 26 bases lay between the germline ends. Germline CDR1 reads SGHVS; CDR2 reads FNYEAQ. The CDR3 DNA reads TGTGCCAGCGTACCAGCCCGGGGACCAGGGGCCGGAAAACTGTTTTTT. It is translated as CASVPARGPGAGKLFF. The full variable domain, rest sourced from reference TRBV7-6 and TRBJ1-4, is GAGVSQSPRYKVTKRGQDVALRCDPISGHVSLYWYRQALGQGPEFLTYFNYEAQQDKSGLPNDRFSAERPEGSISTLTIQRTEQRDSAMYRCASVPARGPGAGKLFFGSGTQLSVL.

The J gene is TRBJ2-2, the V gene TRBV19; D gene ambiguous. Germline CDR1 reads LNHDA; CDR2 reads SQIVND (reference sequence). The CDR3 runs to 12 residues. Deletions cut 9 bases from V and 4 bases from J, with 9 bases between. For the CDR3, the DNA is TGTGCCAGCACAGATTTCACCGGGGAGCTGTTTTTT. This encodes CASTDFTGELFF.

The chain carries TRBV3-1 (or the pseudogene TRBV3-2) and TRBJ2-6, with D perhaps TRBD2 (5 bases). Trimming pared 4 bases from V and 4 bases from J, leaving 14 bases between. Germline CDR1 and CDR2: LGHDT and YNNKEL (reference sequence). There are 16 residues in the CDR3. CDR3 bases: TGTGCCAGCAGCCTTCGTGGAGGAGCCGGGGCCAACGTCCTGACTTTC. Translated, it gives CASSLRGGAGANVLTF.